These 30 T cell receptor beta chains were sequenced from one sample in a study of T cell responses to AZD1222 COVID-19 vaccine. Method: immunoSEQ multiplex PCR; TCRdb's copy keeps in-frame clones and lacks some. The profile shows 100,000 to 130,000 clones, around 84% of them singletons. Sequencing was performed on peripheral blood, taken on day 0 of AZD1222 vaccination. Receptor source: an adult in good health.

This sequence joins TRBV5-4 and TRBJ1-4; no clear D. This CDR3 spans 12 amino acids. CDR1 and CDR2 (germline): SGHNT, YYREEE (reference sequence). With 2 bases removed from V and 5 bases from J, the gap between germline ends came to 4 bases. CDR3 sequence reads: CASSFGNEKLFF. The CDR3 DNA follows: TGTGCCAGCAGCTTCGGCAATGAAAAACTGTTTTTT.

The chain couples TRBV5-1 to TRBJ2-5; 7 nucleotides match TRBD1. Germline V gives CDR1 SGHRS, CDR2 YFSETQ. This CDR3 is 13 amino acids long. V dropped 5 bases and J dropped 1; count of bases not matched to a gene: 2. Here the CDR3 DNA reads TGCGCCAGCAGGACAGGGATCCAAGAGACCCAGTACTTC. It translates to CASRTGIQETQYF.

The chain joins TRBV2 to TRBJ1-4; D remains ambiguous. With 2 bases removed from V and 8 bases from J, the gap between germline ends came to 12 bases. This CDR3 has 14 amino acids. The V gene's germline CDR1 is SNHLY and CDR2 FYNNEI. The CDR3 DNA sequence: TGTGCCAGCAGTGAAAATCCCCTGGGCGAAAAACTGTTTTTT. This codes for CASSENPLGEKLFF. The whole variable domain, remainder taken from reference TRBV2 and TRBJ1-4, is EPEVTQTPSHQVTQMGQEVILRCVPISNHLYFYWYRQILGQKVEFLVSFYNNEISEKSEIFDDQFSVERPDGSNFTLKIRSTKLEDSAMYFCASSENPLGEKLFFGSGTQLSVL.

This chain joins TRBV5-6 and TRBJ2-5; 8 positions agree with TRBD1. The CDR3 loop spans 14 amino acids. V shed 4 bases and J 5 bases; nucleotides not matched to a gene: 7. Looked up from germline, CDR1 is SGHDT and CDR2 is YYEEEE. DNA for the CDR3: TGTGCCAGCAGCACCCGGACAGGGACCGAGACCCAGTACTTC. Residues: CASSTRTGTETQYF.

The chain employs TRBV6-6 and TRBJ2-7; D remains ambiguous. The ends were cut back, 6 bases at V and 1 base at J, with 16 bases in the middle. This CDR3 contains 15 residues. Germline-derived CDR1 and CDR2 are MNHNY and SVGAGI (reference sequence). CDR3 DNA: TGTGCCAGCAGCCTCCCGGGTGATTTATCCTACGAGCAGTACTTC. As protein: CASSLPGDLSYEQYF.

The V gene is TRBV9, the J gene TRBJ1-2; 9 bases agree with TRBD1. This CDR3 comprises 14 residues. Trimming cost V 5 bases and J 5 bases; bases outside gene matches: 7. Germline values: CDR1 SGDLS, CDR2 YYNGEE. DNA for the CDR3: TGTGCCAGCAGACCCGGGACAGGGTTTTATGGCTACACCTTC. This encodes CASRPGTGFYGYTF.

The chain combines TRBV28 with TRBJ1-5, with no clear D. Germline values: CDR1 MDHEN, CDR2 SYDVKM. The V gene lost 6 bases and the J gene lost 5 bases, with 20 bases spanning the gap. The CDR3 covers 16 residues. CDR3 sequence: CASRNVPGAGYQPQHF. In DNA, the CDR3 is TGTGCCAGCAGGAACGTACCTGGAGCGGGATATCAGCCCCAGCATTTT.

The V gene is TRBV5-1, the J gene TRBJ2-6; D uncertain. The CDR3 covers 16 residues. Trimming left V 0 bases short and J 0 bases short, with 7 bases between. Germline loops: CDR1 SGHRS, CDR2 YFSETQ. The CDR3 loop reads CASSLDGVSGANVLTF. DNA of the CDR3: TGCGCCAGCAGCTTGGACGGAGTCTCTGGGGCCAACGTCCTGACTTTC.

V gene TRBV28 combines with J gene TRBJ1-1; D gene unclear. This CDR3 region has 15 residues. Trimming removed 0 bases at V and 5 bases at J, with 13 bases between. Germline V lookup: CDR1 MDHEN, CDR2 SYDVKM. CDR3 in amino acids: CASSLWNPKRTEAFF. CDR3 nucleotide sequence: TGTGCCAGCAGTTTATGGAACCCCAAGAGGACTGAAGCTTTCTTT. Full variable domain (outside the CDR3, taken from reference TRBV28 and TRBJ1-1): DVKVTQSSRYLVKRTGEKVFLECVQDMDHENMFWYRQDPGLGLRLIYFSYDVKMKEKGDIPEGYSVSREKKERFSLILESASTNQTSMYLCASSLWNPKRTEAFFGQGTRLTVV.

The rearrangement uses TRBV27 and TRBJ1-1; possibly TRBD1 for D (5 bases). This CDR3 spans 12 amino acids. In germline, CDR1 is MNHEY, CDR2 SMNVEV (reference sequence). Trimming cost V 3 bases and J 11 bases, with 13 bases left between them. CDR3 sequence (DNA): TGTGCCAGCAGTTTGGTCCAGGGCCCCGCTTTCTTT. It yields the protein CASSLVQGPAFF.

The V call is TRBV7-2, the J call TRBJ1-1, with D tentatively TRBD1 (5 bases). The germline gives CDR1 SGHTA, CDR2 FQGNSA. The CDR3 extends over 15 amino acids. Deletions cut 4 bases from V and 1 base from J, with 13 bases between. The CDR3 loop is CASSSGGVQNTEAFF. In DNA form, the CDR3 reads TGTGCCAGCAGCTCGGGGGGGGTACAGAACACTGAAGCTTTCTTT.

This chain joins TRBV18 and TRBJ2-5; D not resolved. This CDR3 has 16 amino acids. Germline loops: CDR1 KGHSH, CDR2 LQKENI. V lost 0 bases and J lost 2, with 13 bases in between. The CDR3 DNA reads TGTGCCAGCTCACCACCGAGGCCAAACAGTCAAGAGACCCAGTACTTC. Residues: CASSPPRPNSQETQYF.

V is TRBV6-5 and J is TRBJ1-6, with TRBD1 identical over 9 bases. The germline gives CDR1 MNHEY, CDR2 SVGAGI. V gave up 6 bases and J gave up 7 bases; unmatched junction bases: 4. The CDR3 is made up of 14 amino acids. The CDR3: CASSGTGLNSPLHF. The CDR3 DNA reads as TGTGCCAGCAGCGGGACAGGGTTAAATTCACCCCTCCACTTT.

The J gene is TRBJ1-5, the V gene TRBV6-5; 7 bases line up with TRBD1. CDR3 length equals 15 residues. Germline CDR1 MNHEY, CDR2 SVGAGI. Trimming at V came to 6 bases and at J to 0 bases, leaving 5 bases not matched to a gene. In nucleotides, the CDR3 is TGTGCCAGCAGCCCGACAGGGTCTAGCAATCAGCCCCAGCATTTT. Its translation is CASSPTGSSNQPQHF.

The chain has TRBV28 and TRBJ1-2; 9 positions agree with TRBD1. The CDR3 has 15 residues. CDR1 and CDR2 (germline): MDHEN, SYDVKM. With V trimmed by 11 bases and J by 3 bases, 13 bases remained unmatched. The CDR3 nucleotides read TGTGCCTCCGGGGACGGACAGGGGAAATACTATGGCTACACCTTC. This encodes CASGDGQGKYYGYTF.

CDR3 sequence: CASSLSFDSPTNEKLFF. CDR3 coding DNA: TGTGCCAGCAGCCTAAGCTTTGACAGCCCAACTAATGAAAAACTGTTTTTT. This chain links TRBV28 with TRBJ1-4, with D possibly matching TRBD1 (5 bases). Germline lookup yields CDR1 MDHEN and CDR2 SYDVKM. The CDR3 is 17 amino acids. The V gene lost 6 bases and the J gene lost 0 bases, with 17 bases spanning the gap.

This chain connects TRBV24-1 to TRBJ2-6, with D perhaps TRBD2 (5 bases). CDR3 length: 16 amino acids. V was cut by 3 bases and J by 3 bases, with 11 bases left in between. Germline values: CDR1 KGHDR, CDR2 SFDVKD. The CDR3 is CATSDPGRLGANVLTF. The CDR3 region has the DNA TGTGCCACCAGTGATCCGGGAAGGCTTGGGGCCAACGTCCTGACTTTC.

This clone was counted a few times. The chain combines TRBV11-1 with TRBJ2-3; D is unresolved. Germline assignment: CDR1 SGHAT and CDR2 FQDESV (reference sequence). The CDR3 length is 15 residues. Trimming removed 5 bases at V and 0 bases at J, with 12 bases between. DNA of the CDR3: TGTGCCAGCAGCCCCGGACCAACAAGCACAGATACGCAGTATTTT. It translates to CASSPGPTSTDTQYF. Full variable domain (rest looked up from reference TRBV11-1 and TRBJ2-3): EAEVAQSPRYKITEKSQAVAFWCDPISGHATLYWYRQILGQGPELLVQFQDESVVDDSQLPKDRFSAERLKGVDSTLKIQPAELGDSAMYLCASSPGPTSTDTQYFGPGTRLTVL.

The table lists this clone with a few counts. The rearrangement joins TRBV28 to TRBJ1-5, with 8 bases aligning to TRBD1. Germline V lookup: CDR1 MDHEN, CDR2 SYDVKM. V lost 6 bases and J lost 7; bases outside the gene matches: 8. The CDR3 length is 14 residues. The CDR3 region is CASRTGQGSQPQHF. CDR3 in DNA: TGTGCCAGCAGGACCGGACAGGGAAGCCAGCCCCAGCATTTT. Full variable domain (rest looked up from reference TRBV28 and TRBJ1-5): DVKVTQSSRYLVKRTGEKVFLECVQDMDHENMFWYRQDPGLGLRLIYFSYDVKMKEKGDIPEGYSVSREKKERFSLILESASTNQTSMYLCASRTGQGSQPQHFGDGTRLSIL.

For the CDR3, the DNA is TGTGCCAGCGGGGTTACGGCAGGGGGCTACTCTCTCTCCGAGCAGTACTTC. Translated: CASGVTAGGYSLSEQYF. The rearrangement uses TRBV5-6 and TRBJ2-7; TRBD1 matches at 8 bases. The germline gives CDR1 SGHDT, CDR2 YYEEEE. The length of the CDR3 is 17 residues. Losses at the gene ends were 7 bases for V and 6 bases for J; bases not matched to a gene: 21.

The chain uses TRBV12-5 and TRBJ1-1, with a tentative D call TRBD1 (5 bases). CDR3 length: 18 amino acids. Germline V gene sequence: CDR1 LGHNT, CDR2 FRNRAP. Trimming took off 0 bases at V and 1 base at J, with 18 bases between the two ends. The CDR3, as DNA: TGTGCTAGTGGTTTGGTCCCAGGCCACCGGGGCGGGAACACTGAAGCTTTCTTT. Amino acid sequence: CASGLVPGHRGGNTEAFF.

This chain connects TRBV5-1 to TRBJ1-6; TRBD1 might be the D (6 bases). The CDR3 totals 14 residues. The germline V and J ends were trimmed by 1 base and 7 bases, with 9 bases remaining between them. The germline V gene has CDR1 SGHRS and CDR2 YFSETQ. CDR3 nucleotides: TGCGCCAGCAGCTTGAGGCAGGGGAATTCACCCCTCCACTTT. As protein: CASSLRQGNSPLHF. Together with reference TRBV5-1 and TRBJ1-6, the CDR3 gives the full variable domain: KAGVTQTPRYLIKTRGQQVTLSCSPISGHRSVSWYQQTPGQGLQFLFEYFSETQRNKGNFPGRFSGRQFSNSRSEMNVSTLELGDSALYLCASSLRQGNSPLHFGNGTRLTVT.

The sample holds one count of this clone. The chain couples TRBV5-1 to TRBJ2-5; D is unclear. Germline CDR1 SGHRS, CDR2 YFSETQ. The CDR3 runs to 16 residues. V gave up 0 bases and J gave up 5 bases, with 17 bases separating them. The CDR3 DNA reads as TGCGCCAGCAGCTTGGGTTCCTTACGGATAGGGGAGACCCAGTACTTC. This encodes CASSLGSLRIGETQYF. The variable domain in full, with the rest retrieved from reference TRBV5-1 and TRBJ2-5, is KAGVTQTPRYLIKTRGQQVTLSCSPISGHRSVSWYQQTPGQGLQFLFEYFSETQRNKGNFPGRFSGRQFSNSRSEMNVSTLELGDSALYLCASSLGSLRIGETQYFGPGTRLLVL.

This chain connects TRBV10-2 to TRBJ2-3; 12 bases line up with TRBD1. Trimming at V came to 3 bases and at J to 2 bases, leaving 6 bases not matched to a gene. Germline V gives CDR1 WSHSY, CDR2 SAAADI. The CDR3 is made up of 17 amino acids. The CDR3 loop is CASSDLPGQGATDTQYF. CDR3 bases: TGCGCCAGCAGTGACCTACCGGGACAGGGGGCCACAGATACGCAGTATTTT.

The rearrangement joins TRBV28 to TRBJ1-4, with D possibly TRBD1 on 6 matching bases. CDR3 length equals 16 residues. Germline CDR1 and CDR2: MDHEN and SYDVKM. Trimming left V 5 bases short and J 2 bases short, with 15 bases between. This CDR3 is CASSAPAGVTNEKLFF. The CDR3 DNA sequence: TGTGCCAGCAGTGCTCCCGCAGGGGTTACTAATGAAAAACTGTTTTTT.

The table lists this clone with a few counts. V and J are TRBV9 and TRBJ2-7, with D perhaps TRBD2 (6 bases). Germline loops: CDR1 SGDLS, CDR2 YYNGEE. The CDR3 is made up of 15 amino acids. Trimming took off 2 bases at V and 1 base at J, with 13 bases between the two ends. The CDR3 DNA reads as TGTGCCAGCAGCGTTTCGGCTGGGGGGTCCTACGAGCAGTACTTC. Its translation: CASSVSAGGSYEQYF.

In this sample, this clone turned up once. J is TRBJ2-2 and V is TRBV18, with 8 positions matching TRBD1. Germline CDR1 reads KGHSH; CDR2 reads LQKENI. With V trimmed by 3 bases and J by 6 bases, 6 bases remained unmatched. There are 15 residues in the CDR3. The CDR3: CASSPDREVAGELFF. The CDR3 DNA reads TGTGCCAGCTCACCGGACAGGGAGGTGGCCGGGGAGCTGTTTTTT.

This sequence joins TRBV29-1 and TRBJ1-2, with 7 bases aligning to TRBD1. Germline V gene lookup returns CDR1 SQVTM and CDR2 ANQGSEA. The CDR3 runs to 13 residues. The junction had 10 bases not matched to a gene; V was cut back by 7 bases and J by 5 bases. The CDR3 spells CSARQGEGYGYTF. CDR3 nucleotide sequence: TGCAGCGCCAGACAGGGAGAAGGGTATGGCTACACCTTC.

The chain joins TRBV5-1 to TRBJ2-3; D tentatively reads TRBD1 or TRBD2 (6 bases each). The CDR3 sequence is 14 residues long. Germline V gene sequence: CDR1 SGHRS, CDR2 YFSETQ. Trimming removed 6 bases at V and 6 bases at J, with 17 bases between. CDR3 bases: TGCGCCAGCAATGGGGGGCTCCTTTCTGATACGCAGTATTTT. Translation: CASNGGLLSDTQYF.

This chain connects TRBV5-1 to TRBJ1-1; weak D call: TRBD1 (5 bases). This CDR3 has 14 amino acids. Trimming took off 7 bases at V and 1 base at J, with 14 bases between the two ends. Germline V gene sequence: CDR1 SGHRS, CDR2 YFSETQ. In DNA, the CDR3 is TGCGCCAGCCAAAATCCTCAGGGGAACACTGAAGCTTTCTTT. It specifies CASQNPQGNTEAFF.